Listed here are 3 T cell receptor beta chains from one sample, sequenced in a study of blood T cell repertoires in COVID-19. The method was immunoSEQ multiplex PCR; TCRdb's version includes in-frame clones alone and lacks a portion of them. The sample yields roughly 90,000 clones, around 85% seen once. Sequencing was performed on peripheral blood. The receptors were gathered from an elderly woman with active or convalescent COVID-19.

The chain has TRBV9 and TRBJ2-1, with a weak D call TRBD1 (5 bases). The germline V gene encodes CDR1 SGDLS and CDR2 YYNGEE. V dropped 3 bases and J dropped 0 bases, with 10 bases sitting between them. The CDR3 runs to 15 residues. The CDR3 spells CASSDQGNSYNEQFF. CDR3 nucleotide sequence: TGTGCCAGCAGCGACCAGGGTAACTCCTACAATGAGCAGTTCTTC.

This clone appeared many times. The rearrangement joins TRBV27 to TRBJ1-3; D is perhaps TRBD1 (5 bases). Germline V gene sequence: CDR1 MNHEY, CDR2 SMNVEV (reference sequence). The CDR3 sequence is 15 residues long. V lost 5 bases and J lost 4, with 15 bases in between. The CDR3 region is CASSPSRDSGNTIYF. As DNA, the CDR3 is TGTGCCAGCAGTCCTTCCAGGGACTCAGGAAACACCATATATTTT.

V and J are TRBV19 and TRBJ1-2, with 10 bases aligning to TRBD1. The CDR3 is 14 amino acids. CDR1 is LNHDA and CDR2 is SQIVND in the germline V gene (reference sequence). The V gene end was trimmed by 5 bases and the J gene end by 4 bases; junction bases not matched to a gene: 4. The CDR3 sequence is CASSPGQGFYGYTF. Here the CDR3 DNA reads TGTGCCAGTAGTCCGGGACAGGGGTTCTATGGCTACACCTTC.